Given below is one TCR beta chain in context. Data came from immunoSEQ multiplex PCR; TCRdb stores just in-frame clones and leaves some out. The sample carries 200,000 to 300,000 clones, approximately 90% recorded once. This sample is drawn from a study of blood T cell repertoires in COVID-19. V lost 11 bases, J lost 4 bases, and 6 bases stayed unmatched. The V gene's germline CDR1 is WSHSY and CDR2 SAAADI. The CDR3 consists of 12 residues. The TCR originated in a woman aged 40-49 years with acute or convalescent COVID-19. The chain links TRBV10-2 to TRBJ2-5; 8 nucleotides align to TRBD2. Sequencing input: peripheral blood. CDR3 protein: CAARGGRETQYF. As DNA, the CDR3 is TGCGCCGCTCGGGGGGGGAGAGAGACCCAGTACTTC.